The clone carrying this T cell receptor beta chain was recorded once. Its antigen is unknown. The entry originates in a study of blood T cells in healthy people across ages. CDR1 DFQATT and CDR2 SNEGSKA come from the germline V gene (reference sequence). V lost 2 bases and J lost 7; bases outside the gene matches: 5. There are 14 residues in the CDR3. Points from the study as a whole: Diversity was higher, and naive CD4+ cells more numerous, in long-lived donors than in aged donors. Considered underestimates were the diversity estimates obtained from one million T cells.

Next came a second PCR, run for roughly 6 to 11 cycles, which used a sample-barcoded 5' primer along with a J-beta primer mix. TCRdb processed the 5' RACE reads anew with MiXCR; each CDR3 protein has one entry. The sample lists about 700,000 distinct CDR3 sequences, about a third occurring once. The sample consisted of blood. This receptor was identified in a woman of 80 years or more in good health. The chain couples TRBV20-1 to TRBJ1-6; 7 positions agree with TRBD1. The CDR3 spells CSARRGDRNSPLHF. DNA for the CDR3: TGCAGTGCTAGACGAGGGGACAGAAATTCACCCCTCCACTTT.